Shown below are 10 T cell receptor beta chains from a single sample sequenced in a study of T cell repertoires in cytomegalovirus infection. Using its own MiXCR run on the reads, TCRdb lists one record per CDR3 protein. The sample lists 570,000 or so distinct CDR3 sequences; about 39% were seen once. The antigens for these receptors are not known. The sample was cultured PBMCs, taken from culture after CMV antigen stimulation. The receptors were sampled from a human donor in good health (CMV status not recorded). Some clones in this sample may be carry-over from other donors' samples.

The chain carries TRBV19 and TRBJ2-1; no reliable D call. Trimming took 5 bases from V and 9 from J, leaving 14 bases between them. The length of the CDR3 is 13 residues. Germline CDR1 LNHDA, CDR2 SQIVND (reference sequence). The CDR3 region has the DNA TGTGCCAGTAGTTCCGGAAGCTTGGTTGAGCAGTTCTTC. Translated: CASSSGSLVEQFF.

The sample holds a few counts of this clonotype. In nucleotides, the CDR3 is TGTGCCAGCAGCTTACGGGGGGCCTCCTCTGGAAACACCATATATTTT. It translates to CASSLRGASSGNTIYF. V and J are TRBV7-9 and TRBJ1-3, with D tentatively TRBD1 (6 bases). Germline assignment: CDR1 SEHNR and CDR2 FQNEAQ (reference sequence). This CDR3 has 16 amino acids. Trimming removed 2 bases from V and 0 bases from J, with 11 bases in between.

Turning to this clonotype: Mismatch with germline at one junction end may stem from a read error. In DNA, the CDR3 is TGTGCCAGCAGCACGGACAGGGTAGGGCCCCAGCGTTTT. This sequence encodes CASSTDRVGPQRF. The V and J genes are TRBV7-8 and TRBJ1-5; 8 positions agree with TRBD1. CDR3 length equals 13 residues. Germline V gene sequence: CDR1 SGHVS, CDR2 FQNEAQ.

This clonotype is a singleton in its sample. The chain combines TRBV7-9 with TRBJ2-7; 8 nucleotides match TRBD2. In germline, CDR1 is SEHNR, CDR2 FQNEAQ (reference sequence). The CDR3 sequence is 14 residues long. The J segment lost 7 bases and the V segment lost 8 bases, leaving 13 bases of the junction unmatched. Here the CDR3 reads CASGPPGGLREQYF. CDR3 in DNA: TGTGCCAGCGGACCACCGGGGGGGTTGAGGGAGCAGTACTTC.

V and J are TRBV27 and TRBJ2-1, with a tentative D call TRBD2 (7 bases). CDR1 and CDR2 (germline): MNHEY, SMNVEV (reference sequence). Trimming cost V 7 bases and J 10 bases, with 23 bases left between them. This CDR3 region has 15 residues. CDR3 bases: TGTGCCAGCACCTCTCTCCTGGGGGGGCGGGAGGAGCAGTTCTTC. Amino acids: CASTSLLGGREEQFF.

This chain uses TRBV6-1 with TRBJ2-7, with 7 bases matching TRBD2. This CDR3 is built from 15 residues. Germline CDR1 is MNHNS and CDR2 is SASEGT. Unmatched junction bases numbered 5, after V lost 2 bases and J lost 1 base. The CDR3 region is CASSEFSGASYEQYF. The CDR3 nucleotides are TGTGCCAGCAGTGAATTCAGCGGGGCTTCCTACGAGCAGTACTTC.

This clonotype has just a few counts. This rearrangement joins TRBV27 to TRBJ1-2; 7 bases are shared with TRBD1. This CDR3 contains 16 residues. The germline V gene has CDR1 MNHEY and CDR2 SMNVEV (reference sequence). After removal of 4 bases from V and 0 bases from J, the junction contained 8 bases not matched to a gene. This chain's CDR3 is CASSYSRGTANYGYTF. CDR3 sequence (DNA): TGTGCCAGCAGTTATTCCAGGGGGACAGCTAACTATGGCTACACCTTC.

The chain employs TRBV6-5 and TRBJ1-3; D perhaps matches TRBD1 (5 bases). Germline values: CDR1 MNHEY, CDR2 SVGAGI. Trimming left V 0 bases short and J 4 bases short, with 16 bases between. The CDR3 is 17 residues long. The CDR3 reads CASSYSAGDLTGNTIYF. The CDR3 DNA is TGTGCCAGCAGTTACTCAGCGGGGGATTTAACCGGAAACACCATATATTTT.

This clonotype turned up a few times. V usage is TRBV10-2 and J usage is TRBJ1-4; D remains unclear. The V end lost 7 bases, the J end lost 5 bases, and 23 bases lay between the germline ends. CDR1 is WSHSY and CDR2 is SAAADI in the germline V gene. The CDR3 length is 17 residues. The CDR3 region is CASNTGPRRNENEKLFF. CDR3 DNA sequence: TGCGCCAGCAACACCGGACCAAGACGTAATGAGAATGAAAAACTGTTTTTT.

CDR3 DNA sequence: TGTGCCAGCAGCTTAGGGCAGGGAGGGACGGAGACCCAGTACTTC. Its translation is CASSLGQGGTETQYF. The chain has TRBV7-4 and TRBJ2-5; the match to TRBD2 covers 7 bases. The length of the CDR3 is 15 residues. Per germline, CDR1 SGHVT and CDR2 SQSDAQ. The J segment lost 5 bases and the V segment lost 1 base, leaving 7 bases of the junction unmatched.